The following is a T cell receptor beta chain sequence with its context. Its cognate antigen is unknown. This record comes from a study of tumor-infiltrating lymphocytes in localized non-small cell lung cancer. Study as a whole: Patients included smokers and never-smokers with various histologies, some sampled after neoadjuvant chemotherapy. Resected tumor was paired with non-adjacent uninvolved lung from the same patient. Overall study results and limits: Different pieces of the same tissue were used for each assay.

Trimming removed 3 bases at V and 7 bases at J, with 10 bases between. The germline V gene encodes CDR1 MNHEY and CDR2 SVGAGI. The CDR3 is 13 amino acids. Profiling relied on immunoSEQ multiplex PCR, and the TCRdb table lists in-frame clones only, not all of them. The sample shows roughly 15,000 clones, around 68% of them seen only once. The rearrangement links TRBV6-5 to TRBJ1-5; D unclear. The material sequenced was uninvolved lung tissue not adjacent to the tumor. The source is a human donor with non-small cell lung cancer. The CDR3 coding sequence is TGTGCCAGCAGTTATCCAGTTCAACAGCCCCAGCATTTT. It yields the protein CASSYPVQQPQHF.